This paragraph covers one TCR beta chain sequence. What it binds is unknown. The data originate from a study of shared clonotypes between healthy human individuals. The assay used deep level. Original data processing: Owing to the provision of junction-only sequences devoid of quality scores by immunoSEQ, filtering differed. Some clones are missing from TCRdb's copy, which holds only in-frame ones; the method was immunoSEQ multiplex PCR. The D gene and trimming were derived from the DNA, and the V and J assignments and clone size from that table. Counted here are about 680,000 clones, 92% occurring once; the ten biggest clones make up roughly 24%. The study's findings and limits: Sharing across four donors was highest in naive CD4 (approximately 5%) and lowest in memory CD8 (0.4%).

The junction had 19 bases not matched to a gene; V was cut back by 5 bases and J by 5 bases. The CDR3 consists of 18 residues. Per the germline V gene, CDR1 is SGHAT and CDR2 is FQNNGV. The naive CD8 population came from CD45RO-negative cells selected for CCR7, without terminally differentiated effector memory CD45RA+ cells. Healthy and HIV-negative, the adult donors had no recent acute infections or vaccinations. Sequencing used naive CD8+ T cells sorted from blood. The chain carries TRBV11-2 and TRBJ2-3, with 7 bases matching TRBD2. The sequence derives from a man aged 25-45 years in good health. The CDR3 protein is CASSPEIPSGGEGDTQYF. CDR3 in DNA: TGTGCCAGCAGCCCAGAAATCCCTAGCGGCGGGGAGGGAGATACGCAGTATTTT.